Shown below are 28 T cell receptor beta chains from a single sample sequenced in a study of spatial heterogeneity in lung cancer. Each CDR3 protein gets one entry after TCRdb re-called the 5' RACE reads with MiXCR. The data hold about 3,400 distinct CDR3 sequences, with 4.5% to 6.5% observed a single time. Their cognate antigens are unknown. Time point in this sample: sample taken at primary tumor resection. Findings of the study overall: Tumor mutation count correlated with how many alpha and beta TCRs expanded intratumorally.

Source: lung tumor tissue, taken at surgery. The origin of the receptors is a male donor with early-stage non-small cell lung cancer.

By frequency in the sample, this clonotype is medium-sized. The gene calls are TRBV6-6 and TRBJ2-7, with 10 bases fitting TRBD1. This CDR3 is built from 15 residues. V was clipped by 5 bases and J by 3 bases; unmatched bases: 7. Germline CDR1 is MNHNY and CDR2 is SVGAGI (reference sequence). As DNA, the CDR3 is TGTGCCAGCAGTCGCGGGACAGGGGATATCTACGAGCAGTACTTC. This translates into CASSRGTGDIYEQYF.

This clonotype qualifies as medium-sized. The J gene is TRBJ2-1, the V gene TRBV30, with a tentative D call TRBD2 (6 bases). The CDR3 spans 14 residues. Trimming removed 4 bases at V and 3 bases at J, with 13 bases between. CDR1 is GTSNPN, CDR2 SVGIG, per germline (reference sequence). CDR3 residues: CAWKNGGNYNEQFF. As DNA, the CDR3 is TGTGCCTGGAAAAACGGGGGTAACTACAATGAGCAGTTCTTC.

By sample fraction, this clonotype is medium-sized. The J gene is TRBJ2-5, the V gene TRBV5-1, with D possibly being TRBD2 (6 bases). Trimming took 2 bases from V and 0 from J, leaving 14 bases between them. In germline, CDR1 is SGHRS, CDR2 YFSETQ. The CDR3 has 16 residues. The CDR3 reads CASSFQRGKYQETQYF. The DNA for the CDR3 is TGCGCCAGCAGCTTTCAACGGGGGAAGTACCAAGAGACCCAGTACTTC. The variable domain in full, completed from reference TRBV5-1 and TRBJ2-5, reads KAGVTQTPRYLIKTRGQQVTLSCSPISGHRSVSWYQQTPGQGLQFLFEYFSETQRNKGNFPGRFSGRQFSNSRSEMNVSTLELGDSALYLCASSFQRGKYQETQYFGPGTRLLVL.

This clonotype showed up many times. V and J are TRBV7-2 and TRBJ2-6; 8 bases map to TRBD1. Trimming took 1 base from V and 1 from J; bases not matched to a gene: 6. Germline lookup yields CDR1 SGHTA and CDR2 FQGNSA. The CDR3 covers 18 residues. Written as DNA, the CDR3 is TGTGCCAGCAGCTTAGGAAGGACAGGGAGTTCTGGGGCCAACGTCCTGACTTTC. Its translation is CASSLGRTGSSGANVLTF.

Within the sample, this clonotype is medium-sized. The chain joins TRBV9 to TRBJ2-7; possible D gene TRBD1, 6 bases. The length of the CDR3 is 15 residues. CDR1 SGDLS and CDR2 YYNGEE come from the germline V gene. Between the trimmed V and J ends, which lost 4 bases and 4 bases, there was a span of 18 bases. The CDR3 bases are TGTGCCAGCAGCTCCCACAGGGCCAAGAGGTACGAGCAGTACTTC. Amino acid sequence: CASSSHRAKRYEQYF.

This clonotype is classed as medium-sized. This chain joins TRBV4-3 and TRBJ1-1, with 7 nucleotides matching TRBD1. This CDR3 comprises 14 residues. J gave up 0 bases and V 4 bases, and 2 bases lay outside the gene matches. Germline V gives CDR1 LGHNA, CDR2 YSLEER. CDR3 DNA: TGCGCCAGCAGCCCGACAGGGATGAACACTGAAGCTTTCTTT. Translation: CASSPTGMNTEAFF.

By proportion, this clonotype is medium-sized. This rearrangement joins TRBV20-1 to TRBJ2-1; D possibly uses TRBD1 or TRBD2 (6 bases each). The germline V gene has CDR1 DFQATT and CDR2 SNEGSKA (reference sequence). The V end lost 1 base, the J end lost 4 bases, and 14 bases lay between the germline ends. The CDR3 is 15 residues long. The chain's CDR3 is CSARGDRGPYNEQFF. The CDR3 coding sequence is TGCAGTGCTAGAGGAGACCGGGGGCCTTACAATGAGCAGTTCTTC.

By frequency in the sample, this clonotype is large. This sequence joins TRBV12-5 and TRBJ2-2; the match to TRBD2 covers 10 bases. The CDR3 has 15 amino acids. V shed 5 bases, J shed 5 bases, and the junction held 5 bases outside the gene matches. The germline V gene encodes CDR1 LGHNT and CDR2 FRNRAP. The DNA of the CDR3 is TGTGCTAGTGGTGCCACGACTAGCGGGACCGGGGAGCTGTTTTTT. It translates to CASGATTSGTGELFF.

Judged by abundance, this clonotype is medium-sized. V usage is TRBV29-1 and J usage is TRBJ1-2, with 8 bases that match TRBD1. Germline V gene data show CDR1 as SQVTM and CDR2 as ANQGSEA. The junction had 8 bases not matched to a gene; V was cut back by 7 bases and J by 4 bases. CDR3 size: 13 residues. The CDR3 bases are TGCAGCGCCGAGACAGGGGCAGCCTATGGCTACACCTTC. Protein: CSAETGAAYGYTF. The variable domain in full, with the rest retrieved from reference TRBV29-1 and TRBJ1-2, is SAVISQKPSRDICQRGTSLTIQCQVDSQVTMMFWYRQQPGQSLTLIATANQGSEATYESGFVIDKFPISRPNLTFSTLTVSNMSPEDSSIYLCSAETGAAYGYTFGSGTRLTVV.

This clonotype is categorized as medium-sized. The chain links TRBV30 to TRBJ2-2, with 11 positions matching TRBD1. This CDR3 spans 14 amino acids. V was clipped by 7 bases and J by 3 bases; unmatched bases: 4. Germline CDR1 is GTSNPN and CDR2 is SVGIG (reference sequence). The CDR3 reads CALRGQGDTGELFF. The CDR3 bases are TGTGCCTTGAGGGGACAGGGGGACACCGGGGAGCTGTTTTTT.

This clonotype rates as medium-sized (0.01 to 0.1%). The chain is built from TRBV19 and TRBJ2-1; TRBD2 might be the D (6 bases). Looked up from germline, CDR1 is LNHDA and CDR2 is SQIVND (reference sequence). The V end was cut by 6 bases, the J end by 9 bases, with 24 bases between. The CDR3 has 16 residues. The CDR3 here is CASSSSQDLLAREQFF. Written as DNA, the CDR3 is TGTGCCAGTAGCTCCAGCCAGGACCTACTAGCACGTGAGCAGTTCTTC.

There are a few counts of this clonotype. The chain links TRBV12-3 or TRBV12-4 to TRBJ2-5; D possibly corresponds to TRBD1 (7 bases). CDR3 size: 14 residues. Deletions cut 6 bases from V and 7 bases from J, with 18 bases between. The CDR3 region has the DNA TGTGCCAGCAGCTCTACCGGGACAGCGGGGACCCAGTACTTC. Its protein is CASSSTGTAGTQYF.

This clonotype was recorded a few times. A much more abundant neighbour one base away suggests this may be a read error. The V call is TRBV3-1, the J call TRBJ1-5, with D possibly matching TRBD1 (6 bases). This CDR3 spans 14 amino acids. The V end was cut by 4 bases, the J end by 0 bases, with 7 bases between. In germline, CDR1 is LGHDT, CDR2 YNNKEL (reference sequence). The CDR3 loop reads CASSLQGSNQPQHF. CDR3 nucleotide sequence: TGTGCCAGCAGCCTACAGGGTAGCAATCAGCCCCAGCATTTT.

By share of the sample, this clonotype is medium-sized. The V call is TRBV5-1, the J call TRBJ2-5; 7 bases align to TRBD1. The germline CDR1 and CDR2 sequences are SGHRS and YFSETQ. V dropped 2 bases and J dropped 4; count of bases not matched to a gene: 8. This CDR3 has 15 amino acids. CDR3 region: CASSFTRGGAETQYF. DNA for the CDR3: TGCGCCAGCAGCTTTACGAGAGGGGGCGCAGAGACCCAGTACTTC.

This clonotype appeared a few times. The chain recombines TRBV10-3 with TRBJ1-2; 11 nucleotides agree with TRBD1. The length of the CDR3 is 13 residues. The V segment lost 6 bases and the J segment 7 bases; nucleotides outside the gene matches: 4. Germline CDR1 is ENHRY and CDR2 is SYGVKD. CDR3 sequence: CAIRGQGESGYTF. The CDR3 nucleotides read TGTGCCATCAGGGGACAGGGGGAATCTGGCTACACCTTC.

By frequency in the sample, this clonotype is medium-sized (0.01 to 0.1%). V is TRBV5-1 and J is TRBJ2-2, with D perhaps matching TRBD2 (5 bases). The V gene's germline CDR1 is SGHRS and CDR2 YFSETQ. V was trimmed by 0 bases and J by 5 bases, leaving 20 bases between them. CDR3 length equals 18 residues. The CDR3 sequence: CASSLGTTPTRGTGELFF. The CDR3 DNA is TGCGCCAGCAGCTTGGGGACGACACCCACCAGAGGGACCGGGGAGCTGTTTTTT.

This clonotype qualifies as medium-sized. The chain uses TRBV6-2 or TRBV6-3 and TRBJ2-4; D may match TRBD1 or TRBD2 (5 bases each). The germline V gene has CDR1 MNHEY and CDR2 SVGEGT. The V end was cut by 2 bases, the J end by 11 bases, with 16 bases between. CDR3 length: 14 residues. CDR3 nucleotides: TGTGCCAGCAGTTACGTCGGGACGACGGGCGTTCAGTACTTC. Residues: CASSYVGTTGVQYF.

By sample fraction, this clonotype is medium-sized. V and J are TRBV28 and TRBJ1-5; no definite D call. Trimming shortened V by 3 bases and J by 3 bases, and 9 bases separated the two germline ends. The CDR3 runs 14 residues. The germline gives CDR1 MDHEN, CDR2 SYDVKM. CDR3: CASSLVGPNQPQHF. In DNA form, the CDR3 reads TGTGCCAGCAGTTTGGTAGGGCCCAATCAGCCCCAGCATTTT. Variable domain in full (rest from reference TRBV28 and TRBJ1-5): DVKVTQSSRYLVKRTGEKVFLECVQDMDHENMFWYRQDPGLGLRLIYFSYDVKMKEKGDIPEGYSVSREKKERFSLILESASTNQTSMYLCASSLVGPNQPQHFGDGTRLSIL.

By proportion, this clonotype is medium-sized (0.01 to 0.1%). The CDR3 DNA follows: TGCGCCTACTGGTCCGGGGTGATAAATTCACCCCTCCACTTT. It translates to CAYWSGVINSPLHF. The J gene is TRBJ1-6, the V gene TRBV10-2; D ambiguous. CDR3 length: 14 amino acids. Trimming left V 11 bases short and J 7 bases short, with 18 bases between. The germline V gene has CDR1 WSHSY and CDR2 SAAADI.

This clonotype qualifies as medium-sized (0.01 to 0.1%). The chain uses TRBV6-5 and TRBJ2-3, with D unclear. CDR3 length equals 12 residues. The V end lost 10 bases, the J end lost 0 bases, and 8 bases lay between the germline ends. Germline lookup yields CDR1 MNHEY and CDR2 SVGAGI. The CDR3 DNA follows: TGTGCCACGACAAGTAGCACAGATACGCAGTATTTT. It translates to CATTSSTDTQYF.

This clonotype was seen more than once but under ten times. This CDR3 reads CAWSVNLGSEGYTF. CDR3 bases: TGTGCCTGGAGCGTAAATCTAGGGTCAGAGGGCTACACCTTC. The chain recombines TRBV30 with TRBJ1-2; D unresolved. The CDR3 consists of 14 residues. Germline V gene data show CDR1 as GTSNPN and CDR2 as SVGIG (reference sequence). V lost 3 bases, J lost 8 bases, and 19 bases lay in between.

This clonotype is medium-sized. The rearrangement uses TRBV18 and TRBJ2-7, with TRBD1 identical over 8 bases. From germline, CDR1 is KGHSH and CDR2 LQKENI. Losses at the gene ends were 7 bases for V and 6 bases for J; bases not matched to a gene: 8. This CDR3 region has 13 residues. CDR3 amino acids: CASWGQGAREQYF. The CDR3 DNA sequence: TGTGCCAGCTGGGGGCAGGGGGCCCGCGAGCAGTACTTC.

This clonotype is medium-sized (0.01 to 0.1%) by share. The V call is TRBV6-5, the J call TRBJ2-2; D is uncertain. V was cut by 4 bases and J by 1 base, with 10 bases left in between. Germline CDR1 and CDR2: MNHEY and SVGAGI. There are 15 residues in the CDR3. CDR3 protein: CASSFRKQNTGELFF. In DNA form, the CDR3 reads TGTGCCAGCAGTTTTCGGAAGCAGAACACCGGGGAGCTGTTTTTT.

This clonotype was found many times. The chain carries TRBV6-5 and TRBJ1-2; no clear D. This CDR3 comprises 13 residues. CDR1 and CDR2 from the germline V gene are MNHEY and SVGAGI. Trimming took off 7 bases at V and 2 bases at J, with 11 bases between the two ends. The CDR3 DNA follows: TGTGCCAGCACCTTCGGACCGAACTATGGCTACACCTTC. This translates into CASTFGPNYGYTF.

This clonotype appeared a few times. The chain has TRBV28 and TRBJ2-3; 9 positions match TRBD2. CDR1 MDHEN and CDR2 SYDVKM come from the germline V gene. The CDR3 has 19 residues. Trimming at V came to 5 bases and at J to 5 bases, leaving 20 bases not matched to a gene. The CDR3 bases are TGTGCCAGCAGTCCCCTCTCGCGGGAGGGCCGGGTTTCGAAAGATACGCAGTATTTT. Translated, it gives CASSPLSREGRVSKDTQYF.

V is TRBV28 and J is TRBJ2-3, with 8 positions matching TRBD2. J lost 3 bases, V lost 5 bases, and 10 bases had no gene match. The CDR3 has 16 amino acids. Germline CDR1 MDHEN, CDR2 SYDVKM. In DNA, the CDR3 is TGTGCCAGCAGTCCGGACCGGGGGGGCCGGACAGATACGCAGTATTTT. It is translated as CASSPDRGGRTDTQYF.

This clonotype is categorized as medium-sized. Here the CDR3 DNA reads TGCAGCTGCGGGGGTGACGAGACCCAGTACTTC. Its protein is CSCGGDETQYF. J is TRBJ2-5 and V is TRBV29-1; 7 bases are shared with TRBD2. Germline V gene sequence: CDR1 SQVTM, CDR2 ANQGSEA. The CDR3 contains 11 residues. J lost 5 bases, V lost 8 bases, and 5 bases had no gene match.

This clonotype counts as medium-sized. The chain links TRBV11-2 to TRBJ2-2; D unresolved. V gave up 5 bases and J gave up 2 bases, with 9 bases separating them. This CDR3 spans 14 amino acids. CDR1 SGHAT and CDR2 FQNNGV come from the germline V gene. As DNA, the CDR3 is TGTGCCAGCAGCATTTCACGTAACACCGGGGAGCTGTTTTTT. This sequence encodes CASSISRNTGELFF.